This TCR beta chain was identified during a study of blood T cell repertoires in COVID-19. This CDR3 spans 15 amino acids. Deletions cut 5 bases from V and 0 bases from J, with 11 bases between. Germline CDR1 reads MNHEY; CDR2 reads SMNVEV (reference sequence). Only one count was recorded for this clone. Participant reports of clinical history set cohort assignment. Sequenced by immunoSEQ multiplex PCR; TCRdb stores in-frame clones only, minus some. Seen here are about 270,000 clones, 70% to 90% observed once, and the top ten hold approximately 4%. The sequence came from a woman in her 30s with acute COVID-19. The chain is built from TRBV27 and TRBJ2-1, with a tentative D call TRBD2 (6 bases). Input material: PBMCs or T cells enriched from blood (not recorded which). For the CDR3, the DNA is TGTGCCAGCAGTCTAGCGCTGAGCTCCTACAATGAGCAGTTCTTC. Translating gives CASSLALSSYNEQFF.